This passage covers 17 T cell receptor beta chains from one sample sequenced in a study of T cells in Graves' hyperthyroidism and ophthalmopathy. Template material for amplifying TCR beta CDR3 regions consisted of RNA transcripts. HTBI primers were employed in a first-round RT-PCR of the TCR CDR3. TCRdb reprocessed the multiplex PCR reads via MiXCR and lists one record per CDR3 protein. The data show 610,000 or so distinct CDR3 sequences, roughly 46% seen once. The specimen sequenced was peripheral blood or thyroid tissue (not recorded which). These receptors all stem from a young woman with Graves' hyperthyroidism.

This clonotype was picked up a small number of times. V usage is TRBV30 and J usage is TRBJ2-6; 7 bases fit TRBD1. The CDR3 is 14 amino acids. Trimming removed 4 bases from V and 1 base from J; junction bases left unmatched: 1. Germline values: CDR1 GTSNPN, CDR2 SVGIG (reference sequence). CDR3 DNA sequence: TGTGCCTGGAACAGGGGTTCTGGGGCCAACGTCCTGACTTTC. It encodes CAWNRGSGANVLTF.

As concerns this clonotype: A read error is possible here, since a much larger clone lies one base away. The chain uses TRBV10-3 and TRBJ1-1; TRBD1 might be the D (5 bases). This CDR3 is 15 amino acids long. V was cut by 5 bases and J by 1 base, with 14 bases left in between. In germline, CDR1 is ENHRY, CDR2 SYGVKD. In DNA, the CDR3 is TGTGCCATCAGTCGAGACCAGGGCGCGAACACTGAAGCTTTCTTT. Protein sequence: CAISRDQGANTEAFF.

The sample holds one count of this clonotype. The V call is TRBV29-1, the J call TRBJ2-7; 9 bases are shared with TRBD1. The CDR3 loop spans 13 amino acids. Germline V gene data show CDR1 as SQVTM and CDR2 as ANQGSEA. The V gene end was trimmed by 3 bases and the J gene end by 4 bases; junction bases not matched to a gene: 4. CDR3 sequence (DNA): TGCAGCGTTGAGGGACAGGGTTGGTACGAGCAGTACTTC. Residues: CSVEGQGWYEQYF.

This clonotype was observed at least ten times. The chain is built from TRBV10-2 and TRBJ1-1; TRBD1 is a possible D gene (6 bases). V was shortened by 1 base and J by 0 bases, with 12 bases between the two germline ends. The CDR3 has 16 amino acids. CDR1 is WSHSY and CDR2 is SAAADI in the germline V gene. The DNA of the CDR3 is TGCGCCAGCAGTGAGTATGCAGGGGAGATGAACACTGAAGCTTTCTTT. This gives the protein CASSEYAGEMNTEAFF.

This clonotype was counted ten times or more. V and J are TRBV19 and TRBJ1-2; a weak D match, TRBD1 (5 bases). Germline CDR1 reads LNHDA; CDR2 reads SQIVND (reference sequence). V lost 3 bases and J lost 7, with 12 bases in between. The CDR3 spans 13 residues. The CDR3 sequence: CASSISGKGGYTF. The CDR3 coding sequence is TGTGCCAGTAGTATTTCAGGGAAAGGTGGCTACACCTTC.

The chain recombines TRBV29-1 with TRBJ2-7, with D tentatively TRBD1 (6 bases). Germline V lookup: CDR1 SQVTM, CDR2 ANQGSEA. This CDR3 is built from 12 residues. The ends were cut back, 8 bases at V and 7 bases at J, with 18 bases in the middle. Here the CDR3 DNA reads TGCAGCTCAGGGACACTGGCGGAGGAGCAGTACTTC. It is translated as CSSGTLAEEQYF.

Ten or more counts support this clonotype. V usage is TRBV7-8 and J usage is TRBJ1-1, with 11 bases lining up with TRBD1. This CDR3 spans 17 amino acids. Germline V lookup: CDR1 SGHVS, CDR2 FQNEAQ. V was pared by 1 base and J by 0 bases, with 4 bases of the junction left unmatched. CDR3 amino acids: CASSLGTGGPMNTEAFF. The CDR3, as DNA: TGTGCCAGCAGCTTAGGGACAGGGGGCCCGATGAACACTGAAGCTTTCTTT.

The chain is built from TRBV6-5 and TRBJ1-3; 8 bases map to TRBD1. The CDR3 has 16 residues. Trimming cost V 0 bases and J 3 bases; bases outside gene matches: 4. Germline lookup yields CDR1 MNHEY and CDR2 SVGAGI. The chain's CDR3 is CASSYSGTGNGNTIYF. DNA of the CDR3: TGTGCCAGCAGTTACTCGGGGACAGGAAATGGAAACACCATATATTTT.

About this clonotype itself: A much more abundant neighbour one base away suggests this may be a read error. The rearrangement links TRBV7-2 to TRBJ2-2, with TRBD2 matching 11 bases. Germline V CDR1 and CDR2: SGHTA, FQGNSA. This CDR3 spans 16 amino acids. The CDR3 protein is CASSASSGRMGGEPFF. Written as DNA, the CDR3 is TGTGCCAGCAGCGCCTCTAGCGGGAGGATGGGAGGGGAGCCGTTTTTT.

This chain links TRBV11-1 with TRBJ1-1; TRBD1 aligns across 8 bases. CDR3 size: 16 residues. The germline V gene has CDR1 SGHAT and CDR2 FQDESV (reference sequence). After removal of 2 bases from V and 6 bases from J, the junction contained 11 bases not matched to a gene. The CDR3: CASSLSAGGAGPEAFF. The CDR3 DNA reads as TGTGCCAGCAGCTTATCGGCAGGGGGCGCAGGGCCTGAAGCTTTCTTT. Complete variable domain (other parts from reference TRBV11-1 and TRBJ1-1): EAEVAQSPRYKITEKSQAVAFWCDPISGHATLYWYRQILGQGPELLVQFQDESVVDDSQLPKDRFSAERLKGVDSTLKIQPAELGDSAMYLCASSLSAGGAGPEAFFGQGTRLTVV.

As for this clonotype: Since a much larger clone is just one base distant, this may be a read error. V gene TRBV4-1 combines with J gene TRBJ1-5, with 7 nucleotides matching TRBD1. V shed 4 bases and J 6 bases; nucleotides not matched to a gene: 12. The CDR3 sequence is 16 residues long. The germline V gene encodes CDR1 MGHRA and CDR2 YSYEKL. The CDR3 is CASSLGPDRVRQPQHF. The CDR3 DNA follows: TGCGCCAGCAGCCTAGGACCCGACAGGGTTCGTCAGCCCCAGCATTTT.

The gene calls are TRBV12-3 or TRBV12-4 and TRBJ2-5; D gene unclear. Trimming took 4 bases from V and 3 from J, leaving 12 bases between them. The CDR3 consists of 14 residues. The CDR3 spells CASSSRKAEETQYF. The CDR3 region has the DNA TGTGCCAGCAGTTCACGGAAAGCAGAAGAGACCCAGTACTTC.

At least ten counts were recorded for this clonotype. The chain is built from TRBV7-8 and TRBJ1-6; no firm D call. The CDR3 runs 17 residues. Germline values: CDR1 SGHVS, CDR2 FQNEAQ. The V gene lost 2 bases and the J gene lost 6 bases, with 17 bases spanning the gap. The DNA of the CDR3 is TGTGCCAGCAGCTTATGGGTAGTAGGTCACAGTAATTCACCCCTCCACTTT. Translated, it gives CASSLWVVGHSNSPLHF.

As regards this clonotype: This clone may be a read error of a much larger clone one base away. The chain links TRBV5-1 to TRBJ2-7; the D is unclear. Germline V gene sequence: CDR1 SGHRS, CDR2 YFSETQ. This CDR3 has 14 amino acids. CDR3 sequence reads: CASSLELLTYGQYF. The CDR3 nucleotides read TGCGCCAGCAGCTTGGAACTTCTCACCTACGGGCAGTACTTC.

The gene calls are TRBV24-1 and TRBJ1-2, with TRBD1 identical over 8 bases. V dropped 9 bases and J dropped 7; count of bases not matched to a gene: 12. The CDR3 is 14 amino acids. Per germline, CDR1 KGHDR and CDR2 SFDVKD. CDR3 coding DNA: TGTGCCACCCCTCCTAGGACAGGGAACGGTGGCTACACCTTC. Translating gives CATPPRTGNGGYTF.

The CDR3 sequence: CASSPGTSTRDEQFF. The DNA for the CDR3 is TGTGCCAGCAGCCCAGGGACTAGCACTAGGGATGAGCAGTTCTTC. V gene TRBV5-4 combines with J gene TRBJ2-7; 9 bases align to TRBD2. The J call may be mistaken, given a closer DNA end match to TRBJ2-1. Per germline, CDR1 SGHNT and CDR2 YYREEE (reference sequence). The CDR3 is 15 residues long.

There are many counts of this clonotype. This chain joins TRBV15 and TRBJ2-7; D not certain. This CDR3 comprises 15 residues. The germline CDR1 and CDR2 sequences are LNHNV and YYDKDF (reference sequence). V lost 0 bases to trimming and J lost 5 bases, with 14 bases between them. CDR3 region: CATSRDRAPVNEQYF. CDR3 nucleotide sequence: TGTGCCACCAGCAGAGATCGAGCTCCTGTCAACGAGCAGTACTTC.